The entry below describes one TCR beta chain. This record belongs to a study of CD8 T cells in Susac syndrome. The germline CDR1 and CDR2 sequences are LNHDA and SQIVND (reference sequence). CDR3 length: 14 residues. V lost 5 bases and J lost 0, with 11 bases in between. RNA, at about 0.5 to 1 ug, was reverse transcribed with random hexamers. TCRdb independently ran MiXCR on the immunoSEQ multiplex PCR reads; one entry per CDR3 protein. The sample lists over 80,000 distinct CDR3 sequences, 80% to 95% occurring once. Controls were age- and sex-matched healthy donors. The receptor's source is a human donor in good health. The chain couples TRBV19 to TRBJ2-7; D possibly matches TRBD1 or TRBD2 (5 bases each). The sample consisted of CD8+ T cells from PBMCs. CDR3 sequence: CASSSRDGSYEQYF. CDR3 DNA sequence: TGTGCCAGTAGTTCCCGGGACGGCTCCTACGAGCAGTACTTC.